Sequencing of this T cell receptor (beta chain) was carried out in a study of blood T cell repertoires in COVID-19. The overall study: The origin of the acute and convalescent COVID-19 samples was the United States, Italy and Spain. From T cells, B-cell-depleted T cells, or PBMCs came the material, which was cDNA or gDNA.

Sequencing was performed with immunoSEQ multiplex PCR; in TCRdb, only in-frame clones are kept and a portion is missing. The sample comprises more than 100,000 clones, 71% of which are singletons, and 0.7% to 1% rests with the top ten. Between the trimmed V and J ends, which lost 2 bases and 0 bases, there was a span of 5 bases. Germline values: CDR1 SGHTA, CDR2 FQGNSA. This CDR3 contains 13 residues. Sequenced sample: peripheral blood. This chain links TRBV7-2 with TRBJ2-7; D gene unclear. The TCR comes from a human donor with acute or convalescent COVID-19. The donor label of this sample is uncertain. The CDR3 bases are TGTGCCAGCAGCTTAAGCCCCTCCTACGAGCAGTACTTC. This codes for CASSLSPSYEQYF.